The 7 T cell receptor beta chains below come from one sample, sequenced in a study of T cells in localized non-small cell lung cancer. Assay: immunoSEQ multiplex PCR; the TCRdb copy retains only in-frame clones and omits some. Among over 45,000 clones listed, about 90% were seen once. The sequencing here drew on peripheral blood, taken before any cancer treatment. The receptors were gathered from a man between 35 and 75 years old with stage I squamous cell lung carcinoma.

The chain combines TRBV5-1 with TRBJ1-5, with 10 bases matching TRBD1. CDR3 length: 15 residues. Germline lookup yields CDR1 SGHRS and CDR2 YFSETQ. The V segment lost 3 bases and the J segment 8 bases; nucleotides outside the gene matches: 8. The CDR3 DNA reads as TGCGCCAGCAGCTCCCCGGGACAGGGGAGAAAGCCCCAGCATTTT. This sequence encodes CASSSPGQGRKPQHF.

The chain combines TRBV29-1 with TRBJ1-5; maybe TRBD1 (5 bases). The CDR3 sequence is 13 residues long. Germline V gives CDR1 SQVTM, CDR2 ANQGSEA. The V and J ends lost 4 bases and 5 bases respectively, with 12 bases between them. CDR3 DNA sequence: TGCAGCGTTGGGGAGGGGAGGGATCAGCCCCAGCATTTT. This codes for CSVGEGRDQPQHF.

This rearrangement joins TRBV5-4 to TRBJ1-3; possibly TRBD1 for D (6 bases). V lost 4 bases and J 3 bases, leaving 17 bases between the germline ends. This CDR3 has 16 amino acids. The germline gives CDR1 SGHNT, CDR2 YYREEE (reference sequence). The CDR3 nucleotides are TGTGCCAGCAGCATCGACAGGCTCGCGCGTGGAAACACCATATATTTT. Translation gives CASSIDRLARGNTIYF.

J is TRBJ2-3 and V is TRBV5-8, with D unclear. This CDR3 has 14 amino acids. Germline CDR1 SGHTS, CDR2 YDEGEE. V was pared by 4 bases and J by 4 bases, with 13 bases between. The CDR3 DNA sequence: TGTGCCAGCAGCGTGCGAGTTGAGTCAGATACGCAGTATTTT. It codes for CASSVRVESDTQYF.

This chain connects TRBV2 to TRBJ1-4; 7 nucleotides agree with TRBD1. The CDR3 extends over 16 amino acids. Germline V lookup: CDR1 SNHLY, CDR2 FYNNEI. Trimming at V came to 5 bases and at J to 4 bases, leaving 10 bases not matched to a gene. The CDR3 nucleotides are TGTGCCAGCAGTTCGAATCCGGGACAGCTTAATGAAAAACTGTTTTTT. Protein sequence: CASSSNPGQLNEKLFF.

In this sample, this clone turned up once. The V gene is TRBV29-1, the J gene TRBJ1-1; TRBD1 aligns across 7 bases. Trimming cost V 7 bases and J 1 base; bases outside gene matches: 6. The V gene's germline CDR1 is SQVTM and CDR2 ANQGSEA. CDR3 length equals 13 residues. The CDR3 reads CSGSRGRNTEAFF. The DNA for the CDR3 is TGCAGCGGGTCCAGGGGGAGGAACACTGAAGCTTTCTTT.

The J gene is TRBJ1-5, the V gene TRBV10-3; D not resolved. This CDR3 region has 12 residues. Trimming took off 3 bases at V and 2 bases at J, with 2 bases between the two ends. Germline V gives CDR1 ENHRY, CDR2 SYGVKD. The CDR3 is CAISEGNQPQHF. The DNA of the CDR3 is TGTGCCATCAGTGAAGGCAATCAGCCCCAGCATTTT.